The 18 T cell receptor beta chains in this list originate from one sample, sequenced in a study of T cell responses to AZD1222 COVID-19 vaccine. Clones were read by immunoSEQ multiplex PCR, and TCRdb kept only the in-frame ones, dropping some. The sample includes around 110,000 clones, about 90% of them seen just once. Sequenced here: peripheral blood, sampled on day 0 of AZD1222 vaccination. The origin of the receptors is an adult in good health.

The chain combines TRBV20-1 with TRBJ2-5; maybe TRBD2 (5 bases). Germline V CDR1 and CDR2: DFQATT, SNEGSKA (reference sequence). The CDR3 loop spans 11 amino acids. Trimming removed 6 bases at V and 5 bases at J, with 10 bases between. CDR3 sequence (DNA): TGCAGTGCCGAGACGGGGGAGACCCAGTACTTC. Its protein product is CSAETGETQYF.

This chain uses TRBV6-2 or TRBV6-3 with TRBJ2-7, with D maybe TRBD2 (6 bases). The CDR3 runs 14 residues. V was cut by 2 bases and J by 4 bases, with 12 bases left in between. Germline assignment: CDR1 MNHEY and CDR2 SVGEGT. The CDR3 DNA reads TGTGCCAGCAGTTACACCTCCCGGGGGTACGAGCAGTACTTC. The encoded protein is CASSYTSRGYEQYF.

The chain carries TRBV7-6 and TRBJ1-1; D possibly corresponds to TRBD1 (6 bases). CDR1 is SGHVS and CDR2 is FNYEAQ in the germline V gene. V was trimmed by 6 bases and J by 4 bases, leaving 12 bases between them. CDR3 size: 13 residues. CDR3 region: CASRGEGGTEAFF. The CDR3 DNA reads as TGTGCCAGCAGGGGAGAGGGGGGCACTGAAGCTTTCTTT.

The V and J genes are TRBV5-4 and TRBJ1-2; possibly TRBD1 for D (5 bases). V was cut by 4 bases and J by 5 bases, with 9 bases left in between. The CDR3 sequence is 12 residues long. Germline lookup yields CDR1 SGHNT and CDR2 YYREEE (reference sequence). The CDR3: CASSPGGYGYTF. DNA for the CDR3: TGTGCCAGCAGCCCCGGGGGATATGGCTACACCTTC. Drawing the rest from reference TRBV5-4 and TRBJ1-2, the complete variable domain is ETGVTQSPTHLIKTRGQQVTLRCSSQSGHNTVSWYQQALGQGPQFIFQYYREEENGRGNFPPRFSGLQFPNYSSELNVNALELDDSALYLCASSPGGYGYTFGSGTRLTVV.

In this sample, this clone turned up once. V is TRBV4-2 and J is TRBJ1-2, with D uncertain. Trimming removed 0 bases at V and 4 bases at J, with 12 bases between. The CDR3 has 15 amino acids. Germline V gene lookup returns CDR1 LGHNA and CDR2 YNFKEQ. CDR3 DNA: TGTGCCAGCAGCCAAGACGGCGGTGAGCTCTATGGCTACACCTTC. Its translation: CASSQDGGELYGYTF.

The rearrangement joins TRBV7-9 to TRBJ2-2, with D hard to call. The CDR3 consists of 13 residues. Germline-derived CDR1 and CDR2 are SEHNR and FQNEAQ (reference sequence). Deletions cut 1 base from V and 4 bases from J, with 4 bases between. The CDR3 here is CASSLETTGELFF. The CDR3 DNA follows: TGTGCCAGCAGCTTAGAAACCACCGGGGAGCTGTTTTTT.

Here the CDR3 reads CSVELGVGNEQFF. CDR3 DNA: TGCAGCGTTGAATTAGGGGTTGGCAATGAGCAGTTCTTC. The chain has TRBV29-1 and TRBJ2-1, with D perhaps TRBD1 (5 bases). V gave up 2 bases and J gave up 6 bases, with 11 bases separating them. Germline CDR1 reads SQVTM; CDR2 reads ANQGSEA. The CDR3 loop spans 13 amino acids.

The chain combines TRBV18 with TRBJ1-2; tentatively, D is TRBD1 (6 bases). CDR3 length: 13 residues. The germline V and J ends were trimmed by 5 bases and 2 bases, with 9 bases remaining between them. CDR1 and CDR2 from the germline V gene are KGHSH and LQKENI. The CDR3 coding sequence is TGTGCCAGCTCAAAGGGGGAGAACTATGGCTACACCTTC. Translating gives CASSKGENYGYTF.

The chain uses TRBV5-1 and TRBJ1-1; D is possibly TRBD1 (5 bases). From germline, CDR1 is SGHRS and CDR2 YFSETQ. This CDR3 has 14 amino acids. With 4 bases removed from V and 0 bases from J, the gap between germline ends came to 10 bases. The CDR3 loop reads CASSSTGMNTEAFF. CDR3 in DNA: TGCGCCAGCAGCAGTACAGGAATGAACACTGAAGCTTTCTTT. The whole variable domain, filled in from reference TRBV5-1 and TRBJ1-1, reads KAGVTQTPRYLIKTRGQQVTLSCSPISGHRSVSWYQQTPGQGLQFLFEYFSETQRNKGNFPGRFSGRQFSNSRSEMNVSTLELGDSALYLCASSSTGMNTEAFFGQGTRLTVV.

The chain is built from TRBV10-3 and TRBJ2-1; possibly TRBD1 or TRBD2 for D (6 bases each). The CDR3 sequence is 16 residues long. The V and J ends lost 2 bases and 7 bases respectively, with 18 bases between them. Germline CDR1 ENHRY, CDR2 SYGVKD. This CDR3 reads CAISEEGTPGGNEQFF. The CDR3 coding sequence is TGTGCCATCAGTGAGGAGGGGACACCCGGAGGGAATGAGCAGTTCTTC.

The chain recombines TRBV5-1 with TRBJ2-7; D is unresolved. Trimming shortened V by 4 bases and J by 0 bases, and 11 bases separated the two germline ends. CDR3 length: 14 residues. The germline V gene has CDR1 SGHRS and CDR2 YFSETQ. The CDR3 nucleotides are TGCGCCAGCAGCCCCCCTGGGCCCTCCTACGAGCAGTACTTC. Protein sequence: CASSPPGPSYEQYF. Filled out from reference TRBV5-1 and TRBJ2-7, the complete variable domain reads KAGVTQTPRYLIKTRGQQVTLSCSPISGHRSVSWYQQTPGQGLQFLFEYFSETQRNKGNFPGRFSGRQFSNSRSEMNVSTLELGDSALYLCASSPPGPSYEQYFGPGTRLTVT.

This sequence joins TRBV4-3 and TRBJ1-6; unclear D gene. The V gene lost 0 bases and the J gene lost 5 bases, with 11 bases spanning the gap. In germline, CDR1 is LGHNA, CDR2 YSLEER. The CDR3 is made up of 16 amino acids. Here the CDR3 reads CASSQEAYGDNSPLHF. The CDR3 region has the DNA TGCGCCAGCAGCCAAGAGGCCTACGGAGATAATTCACCCCTCCACTTT.

The chain employs TRBV5-1 and TRBJ2-1; 10 nucleotides match TRBD2. Trimming at V came to 3 bases and at J to 4 bases, leaving 4 bases not matched to a gene. The length of the CDR3 is 15 residues. CDR1 and CDR2 (germline): SGHRS, YFSETQ. The CDR3 loop reads CASSSLAGEYNEQFF. The DNA for the CDR3 is TGCGCCAGCAGCTCGCTAGCGGGGGAATACAATGAGCAGTTCTTC.

The chain employs TRBV5-4 and TRBJ1-2, with a possible D match to TRBD1 (6 bases). The CDR3 has 13 amino acids. V gave up 3 bases and J gave up 8 bases, with 14 bases separating them. Germline CDR1 SGHNT, CDR2 YYREEE (reference sequence). CDR3 loop: CASSSTGALGYTF. The CDR3 DNA follows: TGTGCCAGCAGCTCGACAGGCGCCTTGGGCTACACCTTC.

The chain combines TRBV16 with TRBJ1-4; D is unresolved. With 1 base removed from V and 8 bases from J, the gap between germline ends came to 20 bases. Germline V lookup: CDR1 KGHSY, CDR2 FQNENV. The CDR3 covers 17 residues. CDR3: CASSQFPSGKTLEKLFF. Here the CDR3 DNA reads TGTGCCAGCAGCCAATTTCCCTCTGGCAAGACCCTCGAAAAACTGTTTTTT.

Remarks on this clone: Mismatch with germline at one junction end may stem from a read error. V is TRBV7-9 and J is TRBJ1-2, with D perhaps matching TRBD1 (5 bases). Germline CDR1 is SEHNR and CDR2 is FQNEAQ (reference sequence). The CDR3 is 13 residues long. CDR3 in DNA: TGTGCCAGCAGCTTAGGTTCTGGGGGTGGCTGCACCTTC. Translating it yields CASSLGSGGGCTF.

This chain uses TRBV19 with TRBJ1-6; maybe TRBD1 (6 bases). V dropped 7 bases and J dropped 0 bases, with 19 bases sitting between them. Germline V gives CDR1 LNHDA, CDR2 SQIVND (reference sequence). The CDR3 spans 18 residues. The CDR3 DNA follows: TGTGCCAGTACTCCTTCGACAGGTTCGAGCTCCTATAATTCACCCCTCCACTTT. Protein product: CASTPSTGSSSYNSPLHF.

The J gene is TRBJ2-7, the V gene TRBV5-4; the D is unclear. Looked up from germline, CDR1 is SGHNT and CDR2 is YYREEE (reference sequence). The CDR3 spans 15 residues. The V and J ends lost 3 bases and 0 bases respectively, with 13 bases between them. The chain's CDR3 is CASSSIGLSSYEQYF. CDR3 bases: TGTGCCAGCAGCTCTATCGGGTTAAGCTCCTACGAGCAGTACTTC.